This T cell receptor (beta chain) was documented in a study of CD8 T cells in Susac syndrome. Study-wide points: The study recognized that the number of individuals in its TCR sequencing and HLA analysis was relatively small.

In germline, CDR1 is SGHAT, CDR2 FQNNGV. The V and J ends lost 8 bases and 1 base respectively, with 17 bases between them. The CDR3 loop spans 16 amino acids. A single count supports this clonotype. Its target is unknown. TCR beta sequencing was performed on blood CD8+ and CD4+ T cells. Random hexamers primed reverse transcription of about 0.45 to 1 ug RNA. Across 54 Vbeta and 13 Jbeta, TCR beta CDR3 was amplified with immunoSEQ multiplex PCR. TCRdb redid the calling of the immunoSEQ multiplex PCR reads with MiXCR, one entry per CDR3 protein. The sample records roughly 330,000 distinct CDR3 sequences, 92% being singletons.

The sequence was collected from a human donor with multiple sclerosis. The source material was CD4+ T cells from PBMCs. The genes are TRBV11-2 and TRBJ2-2; no firm D call. CDR3 protein: CASPAERQLNTGELFF. The CDR3 bases are TGTGCCAGCCCCGCGGAGAGACAATTGAACACCGGGGAGCTGTTTTTT.